The 26 T cell receptor beta chains in this list originate from one sample, sequenced in a study of blood T cell repertoires in COVID-19. Generated by immunoSEQ multiplex PCR, the TCRdb table keeps only in-frame clones and is missing some. The table shows around 360,000 clones, with about 87% occurring only once. The material sequenced was PBMCs or T cells enriched from blood (not recorded which). These receptors came from a man aged 35-49 years in a cohort exposed to, infected with or recovered from COVID-19 (not recorded which).

V and J are TRBV24-1 and TRBJ2-3, with D perhaps TRBD1 (5 bases). The CDR3 runs to 15 residues. Germline V gives CDR1 KGHDR, CDR2 SFDVKD. Trimming removed 3 bases at V and 2 bases at J, with 11 bases between. CDR3 sequence reads: CATSDGAGDTDTQYF. CDR3 bases: TGTGCCACCAGTGATGGGGCTGGGGACACAGATACGCAGTATTTT.

The V and J genes are TRBV5-1 and TRBJ2-1, with 8 bases lining up with TRBD2. Per germline, CDR1 SGHRS and CDR2 YFSETQ. The trim removed 4 bases at V and 7 bases at J, leaving 7 bases unmatched. CDR3 length: 14 residues. The CDR3 DNA follows: TGCGCCAGCAGCGAACGGACTAGCACTAATGAGCAGTTCTTC. It yields the protein CASSERTSTNEQFF.

The CDR3 DNA sequence: TGCGCCAGCAGCCCCGGGTGGAACTATGGCTACACCTTC. This gives the protein CASSPGWNYGYTF. The chain couples TRBV10-1 to TRBJ1-2, with D unclear. V gave up 6 bases and J gave up 2 bases, with 10 bases separating them. This CDR3 comprises 13 residues. CDR1 WNHNN and CDR2 SYGVQD come from the germline V gene (reference sequence).

This chain uses TRBV2 with TRBJ2-1, with TRBD2 matching 9 bases. Germline V gene lookup returns CDR1 SNHLY and CDR2 FYNNEI. The CDR3 has 13 amino acids. V dropped 6 bases and J dropped 8; count of bases not matched to a gene: 5. The CDR3 is CASRGTSRDEQFF. The CDR3 nucleotides read TGTGCCAGCAGGGGGACTAGCCGGGATGAGCAGTTCTTC.

The gene calls are TRBV5-6 and TRBJ2-7, with 7 bases that match TRBD1. The CDR3 totals 14 residues. CDR1 and CDR2 (germline): SGHDT, YYEEEE. The J segment lost 3 bases and the V segment lost 2 bases, leaving 5 bases of the junction unmatched. CDR3 bases: TGTGCCAGCAGCTTTAGGGCAGGGGGCTACGAGCAGTACTTC. It translates to CASSFRAGGYEQYF.

The V and J genes are TRBV7-9 and TRBJ2-7; 7 bases line up with TRBD2. Germline trimming cut 4 bases from V and 1 base from J; bases unmatched to any gene: 7. Germline loops: CDR1 SEHNR, CDR2 FQNEAQ (reference sequence). This CDR3 is built from 15 residues. This CDR3 is CASSSRQAGSYEQYF. The CDR3 region has the DNA TGTGCCAGCAGCTCCCGGCAAGCGGGGTCCTACGAGCAGTACTTC.

The chain employs TRBV7-9 and TRBJ1-4, with 12 nucleotides matching TRBD1. The junction had 9 bases not matched to a gene; V was cut back by 5 bases and J by 2 bases. CDR1 is SEHNR and CDR2 is FQNEAQ in the germline V gene (reference sequence). The CDR3 covers 18 residues. CDR3 sequence (DNA): TGTGCCAGCAGCCTCGTGGGACAGGGGGCGCGCACTAATGAAAAACTGTTTTTT. This gives the protein CASSLVGQGARTNEKLFF.

V is TRBV2 and J is TRBJ2-7; D is undetermined. The CDR3 runs to 15 residues. Germline CDR1 SNHLY, CDR2 FYNNEI. V dropped 4 bases and J dropped 0 bases, with 13 bases sitting between them. CDR3 residues: CASSVGQTISYEQYF. CDR3 sequence (DNA): TGTGCCAGCAGTGTTGGGCAAACAATCTCCTACGAGCAGTACTTC.

The chain joins TRBV11-2 to TRBJ1-6; a possible D gene is TRBD1 (5 bases). Germline V lookup: CDR1 SGHAT, CDR2 FQNNGV. Trimming stripped 0 bases from V and 13 bases from J, with 13 bases between. This CDR3 is 14 amino acids long. CDR3 protein: CASSLDLLGLPLHF. The CDR3 DNA follows: TGTGCCAGCAGCTTAGATTTATTGGGGCTCCCCCTCCACTTT.

The genes are TRBV3-1 (or the pseudogene TRBV3-2) and TRBJ2-3; 14 bases align to TRBD2. This CDR3 comprises 16 residues. V lost 0 bases, J lost 7 bases, and 3 bases stayed unmatched. In germline, CDR1 is LGHDT, CDR2 YNNKEL (reference sequence). The DNA for the CDR3 is TGTGCCAGCAGCCAAGAAAGGACTAGCGGGAGGTATACGCAGTATTTT. Amino acids: CASSQERTSGRYTQYF.

The J gene is TRBJ2-2, the V gene TRBV10-3, with D maybe TRBD1 (6 bases). Deletions cut 7 bases from V and 0 bases from J, with 15 bases between. The CDR3 has 16 residues. The germline V gene has CDR1 ENHRY and CDR2 SYGVKD. CDR3 coding DNA: TGTGCCATCAAAAGAACGGACAGTTCGAACACCGGGGAGCTGTTTTTT. Amino acids: CAIKRTDSSNTGELFF.

V usage is TRBV10-3 and J usage is TRBJ2-6; 9 nucleotides agree with TRBD1. V trimming: 6 bases; J trimming: 2 bases; junction bases outside the gene matches: 2. Germline V gives CDR1 ENHRY, CDR2 SYGVKD. This CDR3 has 15 residues. The chain's CDR3 is CAIRGQGAGANVLTF. CDR3 bases: TGTGCCATCAGGGGACAGGGTGCTGGGGCCAACGTCCTGACTTTC.

The rearrangement uses TRBV3-1 (or the pseudogene TRBV3-2) and TRBJ2-1; 11 positions match TRBD2. This CDR3 has 19 amino acids. Germline V lookup: CDR1 LGHDT, CDR2 YNNKEL (reference sequence). Trimming took 3 bases from V and 3 from J; bases not matched to a gene: 13. This CDR3 reads CASSHGTSGPKPRYNEQFF. The DNA for the CDR3 is TGTGCCAGCAGCCACGGGACTAGCGGTCCCAAGCCCCGCTACAATGAGCAGTTCTTC.

The J gene is TRBJ1-1, the V gene TRBV28; possible D gene TRBD1, 6 bases. CDR3 length: 14 amino acids. Deletions cut 9 bases from V and 0 bases from J, with 14 bases between. Per the germline V gene, CDR1 is MDHEN and CDR2 is SYDVKM. The CDR3 sequence is CASGQGRVNTEAFF. For the CDR3, the DNA is TGTGCCAGTGGCCAGGGGCGGGTGAACACTGAAGCTTTCTTT.

The chain has TRBV6-5 and TRBJ2-3; 7 positions agree with TRBD2. J was trimmed by 10 bases and V by 0 bases; bases with no gene match: 4. This CDR3 has 13 residues. CDR1 MNHEY and CDR2 SVGAGI come from the germline V gene. CDR3 DNA sequence: TGTGCCAGCAGTTACTCGAGGGGAGGGGCGCAGTATTTT. Its protein is CASSYSRGGAQYF.

This clone was seen more than once but under ten times. This sample includes further DNA sequences coding for the same CDR3. The chain uses TRBV18 and TRBJ1-5, with 8 bases matching TRBD1. This CDR3 spans 14 amino acids. Germline CDR1 reads KGHSH; CDR2 reads LQKENI. The J segment lost 2 bases and the V segment lost 3 bases, leaving 0 bases of the junction unmatched. The CDR3 DNA follows: TGTGCCAGCTCACCGGGACAGGGCAATCAGCCCCAGCATTTT. It specifies CASSPGQGNQPQHF.

The rearrangement joins TRBV18 to TRBJ2-7, with D possibly TRBD1 on 6 matching bases. V lost 3 bases and J 4 bases, leaving 13 bases between the germline ends. Germline V gene data show CDR1 as KGHSH and CDR2 as LQKENI. This CDR3 comprises 14 residues. The CDR3 reads CASSPPRTVYEQYF. The CDR3 DNA reads as TGTGCCAGCTCACCGCCCCGGACAGTTTACGAGCAGTACTTC.

J is TRBJ1-1 and V is TRBV3-1 (or the pseudogene TRBV3-2); D call uncertain. Germline CDR1 reads LGHDT; CDR2 reads YNNKEL (reference sequence). This CDR3 spans 14 amino acids. The germline V and J ends were trimmed by 1 base and 8 bases, with 14 bases remaining between them. DNA of the CDR3: TGTGCCAGCAGCCAAGTCGACGGTCGAGGGGAAGCTTTCTTT. This sequence encodes CASSQVDGRGEAFF.

The J gene is TRBJ1-5, the V gene TRBV20-1; D is possibly TRBD1 (5 bases). V shed 3 bases and J shed 5 bases, with 14 bases lying between them. Germline lookup yields CDR1 DFQATT and CDR2 SNEGSKA (reference sequence). This CDR3 is 14 amino acids long. The chain's CDR3 is CSASPREGDQPQHF. DNA for the CDR3: TGCAGTGCTAGTCCCAGGGAGGGAGATCAGCCCCAGCATTTT.

This clone turned up a few times. The chain recombines TRBV5-1 with TRBJ2-1; TRBD2 matches 14 bases. The CDR3 sequence is 17 residues long. With 7 bases clipped from V and 8 bases from J, the junction kept 14 bases outside the gene matches. Germline CDR1 reads SGHRS; CDR2 reads YFSETQ. Written as DNA, the CDR3 is TGCGCCAGCGGAGGGACTAGCGGGAGTTTTTCCCATTATGAGCAGTTCTTC. Its translation is CASGGTSGSFSHYEQFF.

The chain is built from TRBV4-1 and TRBJ2-1; 11 bases are shared with TRBD2. Germline values: CDR1 MGHRA, CDR2 YSYEKL. V trimming: 1 base; J trimming: 11 bases; junction bases outside the gene matches: 10. The CDR3 length is 16 residues. This CDR3 is CASSQGGSSGRIKQFF. The DNA for the CDR3 is TGCGCCAGCAGCCAAGGCGGGTCTAGCGGGAGGATAAAGCAGTTCTTC.

J is TRBJ1-2 and V is TRBV2; D unclear. Germline CDR1 is SNHLY and CDR2 is FYNNEI. CDR3 size: 11 residues. V was shortened by 5 bases and J by 3 bases, with 4 bases between the two germline ends. This CDR3 is CASSIYYGYTF. The CDR3 DNA reads TGTGCCAGCAGTATATACTATGGCTACACCTTC.

This sequence joins TRBV19 and TRBJ2-7, with 9 bases fitting TRBD1. This CDR3 has 15 residues. The germline CDR1 and CDR2 sequences are LNHDA and SQIVND (reference sequence). V lost 0 bases, J lost 3 bases, and 3 bases stayed unmatched. The CDR3 protein is CASSIDDRGDYEQYF. CDR3 nucleotide sequence: TGTGCCAGTAGTATAGACGACAGGGGGGACTACGAGCAGTACTTC.

This rearrangement joins TRBV3-1 (or the pseudogene TRBV3-2) to TRBJ2-2; tentative D call: TRBD1 (5 bases). This CDR3 is built from 17 residues. V was pared by 4 bases and J by 3 bases, with 18 bases between. Germline CDR1 and CDR2: LGHDT and YNNKEL (reference sequence). CDR3 DNA sequence: TGTGCCAGCAGCCCCCAAGGGGTGCGGACCTACACCGGGGAGCTGTTTTTT. Translated: CASSPQGVRTYTGELFF.

The chain carries TRBV5-6 and TRBJ2-5; 7 bases map to TRBD1. The CDR3 is 15 amino acids. V trimming: 3 bases; J trimming: 2 bases; junction bases outside the gene matches: 7. CDR1 is SGHDT, CDR2 YYEEEE, per germline. CDR3 loop: CASSYRDRLQETQYF. DNA of the CDR3: TGTGCCAGCAGCTACAGGGACAGATTGCAAGAGACCCAGTACTTC.

A single count supports this clone. V gene TRBV4-2 combines with J gene TRBJ1-1; D ambiguous. Trimming removed 0 bases at V and 0 bases at J, with 8 bases between. Germline CDR1 reads LGHNA; CDR2 reads YNFKEQ. The CDR3 is 15 residues long. CDR3 sequence reads: CASSQDPQMNTEAFF. The DNA for the CDR3 is TGTGCCAGCAGCCAAGATCCACAGATGAACACTGAAGCTTTCTTT.